The table lists the clone carrying this TCR beta chain with many counts. It was from roughly 9.3 ml of fresh peripheral blood that the PBMCs came. Using RNA transcripts, the TCR beta CDR3 regions were amplified. Following a first-round RT-PCR that used HTBI primers, a second-round multiplex PCR was carried out. MiXCR, run by TCRdb on the multiplex PCR reads, gives a single entry per CDR3 protein. The table lists roughly 400,000 distinct CDR3 sequences, roughly 15% of them singletons. The CDR3 has 14 amino acids. The V gene end was trimmed by 7 bases and the J gene end by 7 bases; junction bases not matched to a gene: 7. This sample was included in a study of Graves' ophthalmopathy and Graves' hyperthyroidism. Study-level background: Prior to any treatment, peripheral blood was collected at the time of initial diagnosis.

This TCR came from a woman between 18 and 29 years old with stable Graves' hyperthyroidism. This chain connects TRBV12-3 or TRBV12-4 to TRBJ1-6; 7 bases align to TRBD1. Sequencing was carried out using peripheral blood. CDR3 sequence: CASTRDSPNSPLHF. The CDR3 DNA is TGTGCCAGCACCAGGGACAGCCCCAATTCACCCCTCCACTTT.